Following are 30 T cell receptor beta chains from one sample sequenced in a study of blood T cell repertoires in COVID-19. Clones were read by immunoSEQ multiplex PCR, and TCRdb kept only the in-frame ones, dropping some. The profile shows under 200,000 clones, roughly 86% of them singletons. Sequencing was done on a sample of peripheral blood. The receptors originated from a man between 35 and 55 years old who had recovered from COVID-19.

V and J are TRBV15 and TRBJ1-3; possible D gene TRBD1, 6 bases. The CDR3 has 15 amino acids. Per the germline V gene, CDR1 is LNHNV and CDR2 is YYDKDF (reference sequence). Trimming removed 6 bases at V and 1 base at J, with 13 bases between. The DNA for the CDR3 is TGTGCCACCAGGCCCGGGGGGGCGTCTGGAAACACCATATATTTT. Encoded protein: CATRPGGASGNTIYF.

This chain uses TRBV5-4 with TRBJ2-5, with D perhaps TRBD2 (5 bases). Germline V gene lookup returns CDR1 SGHNT and CDR2 YYREEE (reference sequence). The CDR3 extends over 16 amino acids. V lost 3 bases and J 1 base, leaving 16 bases between the germline ends. DNA for the CDR3: TGTGCCAGCAGCTCCGGCGCTAGCTTATTCCAAGAGACCCAGTACTTC. As protein: CASSSGASLFQETQYF.

J is TRBJ1-4 and V is TRBV5-1, with a tentative D call TRBD1 (5 bases). The V and J ends lost 4 bases and 3 bases respectively, with 13 bases between them. The CDR3 has 15 amino acids. CDR1 SGHRS and CDR2 YFSETQ come from the germline V gene. The CDR3 region is CASSEKGLSNEKLFF. CDR3 sequence (DNA): TGCGCCAGCAGCGAGAAGGGACTTTCTAATGAAAAACTGTTTTTT.

The V call is TRBV27, the J call TRBJ1-6, with no clear D. CDR3 length: 14 residues. Trimming took off 7 bases at V and 4 bases at J, with 11 bases between the two ends. From germline, CDR1 is MNHEY and CDR2 SMNVEV (reference sequence). The CDR3 nucleotides are TGTGCCAGCACTGGCGCAGGATATAATTCACCCCTCCACTTT. Protein sequence: CASTGAGYNSPLHF.

CDR3 DNA sequence: TGTGCCAGCTCACCAACCCAGGGGATGGGGACCGGGGAGCTGTTTTTT. Protein: CASSPTQGMGTGELFF. The chain has TRBV18 and TRBJ2-2, with D possibly TRBD1 on 6 matching bases. The CDR3 is made up of 16 amino acids. V was shortened by 2 bases and J by 5 bases, with 15 bases between the two germline ends. Germline V lookup: CDR1 KGHSH, CDR2 LQKENI.

The chain links TRBV5-6 to TRBJ1-1, with 12 bases lining up with TRBD1. The V gene's germline CDR1 is SGHDT and CDR2 YYEEEE. The CDR3 is made up of 16 amino acids. V gave up 4 bases and J gave up 0 bases; unmatched junction bases: 4. CDR3 in amino acids: CASSPGQGALNTEAFF. CDR3 nucleotide sequence: TGTGCCAGCAGCCCGGGACAGGGGGCTTTGAACACTGAAGCTTTCTTT.

The V and J genes are TRBV27 and TRBJ2-1; 8 nucleotides match TRBD2. Losses at the gene ends were 7 bases for V and 7 bases for J; bases not matched to a gene: 6. The CDR3 has 13 amino acids. CDR1 and CDR2 from the germline V gene are MNHEY and SMNVEV (reference sequence). The chain's CDR3 is CASNPGLGNEQFF. The CDR3 DNA is TGTGCCAGCAACCCGGGACTAGGAAATGAGCAGTTCTTC.

J is TRBJ2-7 and V is TRBV6-5, with 8 bases that match TRBD1. V gave up 8 bases and J gave up 2 bases; unmatched junction bases: 5. Germline CDR1 MNHEY, CDR2 SVGAGI. The CDR3 extends over 13 amino acids. The CDR3 sequence is CASSGTGTYEQYF. In DNA form, the CDR3 reads TGTGCCAGCTCCGGGACAGGAACCTACGAGCAGTACTTC.

The chain carries TRBV12-5 and TRBJ1-2; D may be TRBD1 (6 bases). Germline CDR1 reads LGHNT; CDR2 reads FRNRAP. The length of the CDR3 is 13 residues. The V end was cut by 3 bases, the J end by 7 bases, with 12 bases between. The DNA for the CDR3 is TGTGCTAGTGGTTTAATGGGGGCCCGTGGCTACACCTTC. Translating gives CASGLMGARGYTF.

This sequence joins TRBV18 and TRBJ2-7; 8 nucleotides agree with TRBD1. CDR3 length equals 12 residues. V lost 2 bases and J lost 6; bases outside the gene matches: 0. Germline lookup yields CDR1 KGHSH and CDR2 LQKENI. CDR3 DNA sequence: TGTGCCAGCTCACCAGGGACAGGCGAGCAGTACTTC. Amino acid sequence: CASSPGTGEQYF.

V usage is TRBV10-3 and J usage is TRBJ2-3; weak D call: TRBD2 (5 bases). The V and J ends lost 4 bases and 2 bases respectively, with 10 bases between them. Germline lookup yields CDR1 ENHRY and CDR2 SYGVKD. CDR3 length: 14 residues. CDR3 region: CAISVLLDTDTQYF. The CDR3 DNA reads TGTGCCATCAGTGTTTTACTAGACACAGATACGCAGTATTTT.

This chain links TRBV7-8 with TRBJ2-2, with a tentative D call TRBD2 (7 bases). This CDR3 region has 15 residues. Trimming removed 6 bases at V and 1 base at J, with 12 bases between. Germline V gives CDR1 SGHVS, CDR2 FQNEAQ. The CDR3, as DNA: TGTGCCAGCAGACAAGGGGGGGTGAACACCGGGGAGCTGTTTTTT. It yields the protein CASRQGGVNTGELFF.

This clone was counted once. The CDR3: CASSEGAQKLFF. The CDR3 bases are TGTGCCAGCAGTGAAGGGGCCCAAAAACTGTTTTTT. This rearrangement joins TRBV2 to TRBJ1-4; D unclear. Per the germline V gene, CDR1 is SNHLY and CDR2 is FYNNEI. The CDR3 has 12 residues. The ends were cut back, 1 base at V and 9 bases at J, with 6 bases in the middle.

The chain recombines TRBV10-3 with TRBJ1-4, with D unclear. This CDR3 has 13 amino acids. V lost 5 bases, J lost 14 bases, and 18 bases lay in between. CDR1 ENHRY and CDR2 SYGVKD come from the germline V gene. The CDR3 DNA reads TGTGCCATCAGTAAGGAGGCGTACACGGGGCTGTTTTTT. It translates to CAISKEAYTGLFF.

The J gene is TRBJ2-1, the V gene TRBV18; 10 nucleotides line up with TRBD2. There are 16 residues in the CDR3. V shed 1 base, J shed 3 bases, and the junction held 3 bases outside the gene matches. From germline, CDR1 is KGHSH and CDR2 LQKENI. CDR3 residues: CASSPRSGGVYNEQFF. The CDR3 DNA sequence: TGTGCCAGCTCACCACGGAGCGGGGGGGTCTACAATGAGCAGTTCTTC.

The chain couples TRBV28 to TRBJ1-2; D is unresolved. The CDR3 consists of 15 residues. Germline CDR1 and CDR2: MDHEN and SYDVKM. Trimming stripped 6 bases from V and 2 bases from J, with 16 bases between. CDR3 in DNA: TGTGCCAGCAGGTCTGACACCCGACTAAACTATGGCTACACCTTC. Protein product: CASRSDTRLNYGYTF.

This clone was counted a few times. The chain employs TRBV5-1 and TRBJ2-5; D ambiguous. The V gene lost 0 bases and the J gene lost 2 bases, with 11 bases spanning the gap. The CDR3 runs 15 residues. The germline CDR1 and CDR2 sequences are SGHRS and YFSETQ. CDR3 sequence (DNA): TGCGCCAGCAGCTTGGCATCGGCGGAACAAGAGACCCAGTACTTC. Translation: CASSLASAEQETQYF.

The chain links TRBV14 to TRBJ1-2, with 7 bases matching TRBD1. Germline values: CDR1 SGHDN, CDR2 FVKESK. The CDR3 spans 13 residues. The V gene end was trimmed by 1 base and the J gene end by 8 bases; junction bases not matched to a gene: 4. This chain's CDR3 is CASSQATGVGYTF. The CDR3 DNA reads TGTGCCAGCAGCCAAGCCACAGGGGTGGGCTACACCTTC. Variable domain in full (rest from reference TRBV14 and TRBJ1-2): EAGVTQFPSHSVIEKGQTVTLRCDPISGHDNLYWYRRVMGKEIKFLLHFVKESKQDESGMPNNRFLAERTGGTYSTLKVQPAELEDSGVYFCASSQATGVGYTFGSGTRLTVV.

This chain uses TRBV7-2 with TRBJ2-1, with D perhaps matching TRBD2 (5 bases). The germline V gene encodes CDR1 SGHTA and CDR2 FQGNSA. V was shortened by 4 bases and J by 7 bases, with 8 bases between the two germline ends. The CDR3 runs 12 residues. The DNA of the CDR3 is TGTGCCAGCAGCTCGGGGTTAAATGAGCAGTTCTTC. Protein product: CASSSGLNEQFF. The whole variable domain, filled in from reference TRBV7-2 and TRBJ2-1, reads GAGVSQSPSNKVTEKGKDVELRCDPISGHTALYWYRQSLGQGLEFLIYFQGNSAPDKSGLPSDRFSAERTGGSVSTLTIQRTQQEDSAVYLCASSSGLNEQFFGPGTRLTVL.

This chain links TRBV9 with TRBJ1-3, with D unresolved. CDR3 size: 19 residues. Looked up from germline, CDR1 is SGDLS and CDR2 is YYNGEE. V was pared by 3 bases and J by 4 bases, with 26 bases between. Here the CDR3 DNA reads TGTGCCAGCAGCGCCCTAGCCCCCTCGGCCCTAAACGAAGGAAACACCATATATTTT. Translated, it gives CASSALAPSALNEGNTIYF. Filled out from reference TRBV9 and TRBJ1-3, the complete variable domain reads DSGVTQTPKHLITATGQRVTLRCSPRSGDLSVYWYQQSLDQGLQFLIQYYNGEERAKGNILERFSAQQFPDLHSELNLSSLELGDSALYFCASSALAPSALNEGNTIYFGEGSWLTVV.

This clone was found a few times. The CDR3 region has the DNA TGTGCCAGCAGCGCCGGGACAGGGGGCTTCGGCGAGCAGTACTTC. This translates into CASSAGTGGFGEQYF. J is TRBJ2-7 and V is TRBV5-4; 12 bases are a match to TRBD1. The CDR3 spans 15 residues. The J segment lost 6 bases and the V segment lost 4 bases, leaving 8 bases of the junction unmatched. The germline V gene has CDR1 SGHNT and CDR2 YYREEE (reference sequence).

The V gene is TRBV10-3, the J gene TRBJ2-3; 10 nucleotides match TRBD2. V lost 11 bases to trimming and J lost 6 bases; unmatched junction nucleotides: 8. This CDR3 comprises 13 residues. Germline V gene sequence: CDR1 ENHRY, CDR2 SYGVKD. The CDR3 loop is CAGGAGGRDTQYF. In DNA, the CDR3 is TGTGCCGGGGGAGCGGGAGGGCGGGATACGCAGTATTTT.

V usage is TRBV4-3 and J usage is TRBJ2-7; a possible D gene is TRBD1 (6 bases). The CDR3 consists of 16 residues. V lost 0 bases and J 1 base, leaving 13 bases between the germline ends. Looked up from germline, CDR1 is LGHNA and CDR2 is YSLEER. CDR3: CASSQDLGARSYEQYF. The DNA of the CDR3 is TGCGCCAGCAGCCAAGATTTGGGGGCACGTTCCTACGAGCAGTACTTC.

The gene calls are TRBV10-3 and TRBJ2-1; 9 nucleotides align to TRBD2. The CDR3 extends over 14 amino acids. Germline V gene lookup returns CDR1 ENHRY and CDR2 SYGVKD. The junction had 8 bases not matched to a gene; V was cut back by 5 bases and J by 9 bases. CDR3 loop: CAISWTSDDGEQFF. For the CDR3, the DNA is TGTGCCATCAGTTGGACTAGCGATGACGGTGAGCAGTTCTTC.

The V gene is TRBV24-1, the J gene TRBJ2-2; 7 bases line up with TRBD1. The germline gives CDR1 KGHDR, CDR2 SFDVKD. The CDR3 length is 16 residues. With V trimmed by 4 bases and J by 1 base, 5 bases remained unmatched. CDR3 bases: TGTGCCACCAGTGACCTGACAGGGAAGAACACCGGGGAGCTGTTTTTT. Protein: CATSDLTGKNTGELFF.

The chain employs TRBV2 and TRBJ2-5; TRBD2 matches at 9 bases. J gave up 5 bases and V 7 bases, and 11 bases lay outside the gene matches. CDR1 and CDR2 from the germline V gene are SNHLY and FYNNEI. This CDR3 contains 15 residues. CDR3 sequence: CASKGGGASRETQYF. Here the CDR3 DNA reads TGTGCCAGCAAGGGCGGGGGGGCCTCTCGGGAGACCCAGTACTTC. The full variable domain, with the rest looked up from reference TRBV2 and TRBJ2-5, is EPEVTQTPSHQVTQMGQEVILRCVPISNHLYFYWYRQILGQKVEFLVSFYNNEISEKSEIFDDQFSVERPDGSNFTLKIRSTKLEDSAMYFCASKGGGASRETQYFGPGTRLLVL.

The CDR3 region has the DNA TGCGCCAGCAGCCAAGATCTGAGACAGGGGGCGAGACAGCCCCAGCATTTT. This sequence encodes CASSQDLRQGARQPQHF. The chain couples TRBV4-3 to TRBJ1-5; the match to TRBD1 covers 10 bases. The CDR3 covers 17 residues. J was trimmed by 7 bases and V by 0 bases; bases with no gene match: 9. Looked up from germline, CDR1 is LGHNA and CDR2 is YSLEER.

The chain couples TRBV18 to TRBJ2-7; 9 bases agree with TRBD2. From germline, CDR1 is KGHSH and CDR2 LQKENI. The CDR3 spans 17 residues. V shed 2 bases and J 0 bases; nucleotides not matched to a gene: 8. The CDR3 DNA sequence: TGTGCCAGCTCACCATGGGGGGTACTAGCGGGCTCCTACGAGCAGTACTTC. Its translation is CASSPWGVLAGSYEQYF. Looking up the rest from reference TRBV18 and TRBJ2-7 gives the full variable domain: NAGVMQNPRHLVRRRGQEARLRCSPMKGHSHVYWYRQLPEEGLKFMVYLQKENIIDESGMPKERFSAEFPKEGPSILRIQQVVRGDSAAYFCASSPWGVLAGSYEQYFGPGTRLTVT.

This chain joins TRBV9 and TRBJ2-5, with TRBD2 as a possible D gene (7 bases). The CDR3 loop spans 16 amino acids. V shed 3 bases and J shed 5 bases, with 20 bases lying between them. From germline, CDR1 is SGDLS and CDR2 YYNGEE. The CDR3 bases are TGTGCCAGCAGCGAGGGGGAGGGAGGTATTTTGGAGACCCAGTACTTC. Translated: CASSEGEGGILETQYF.

The J gene is TRBJ1-4, the V gene TRBV27, with TRBD1 matching over 9 bases. The ends lost 5 bases at V and 1 base at J; junction bases unmatched: 5. The CDR3 contains 16 residues. CDR1 is MNHEY, CDR2 SMNVEV, per germline (reference sequence). This CDR3 is CASSLQGAGTNEKLFF. CDR3 nucleotides: TGTGCCAGCAGTCTACAGGGGGCGGGAACTAATGAAAAACTGTTTTTT. The variable domain in full, completed from reference TRBV27 and TRBJ1-4, reads EAQVTQNPRYLITVTGKKLTVTCSQNMNHEYMSWYRQDPGLGLRQIYYSMNVEVTDKGDVPEGYKVSRKEKRNFPLILESPSPNQTSLYFCASSLQGAGTNEKLFFGSGTQLSVL.